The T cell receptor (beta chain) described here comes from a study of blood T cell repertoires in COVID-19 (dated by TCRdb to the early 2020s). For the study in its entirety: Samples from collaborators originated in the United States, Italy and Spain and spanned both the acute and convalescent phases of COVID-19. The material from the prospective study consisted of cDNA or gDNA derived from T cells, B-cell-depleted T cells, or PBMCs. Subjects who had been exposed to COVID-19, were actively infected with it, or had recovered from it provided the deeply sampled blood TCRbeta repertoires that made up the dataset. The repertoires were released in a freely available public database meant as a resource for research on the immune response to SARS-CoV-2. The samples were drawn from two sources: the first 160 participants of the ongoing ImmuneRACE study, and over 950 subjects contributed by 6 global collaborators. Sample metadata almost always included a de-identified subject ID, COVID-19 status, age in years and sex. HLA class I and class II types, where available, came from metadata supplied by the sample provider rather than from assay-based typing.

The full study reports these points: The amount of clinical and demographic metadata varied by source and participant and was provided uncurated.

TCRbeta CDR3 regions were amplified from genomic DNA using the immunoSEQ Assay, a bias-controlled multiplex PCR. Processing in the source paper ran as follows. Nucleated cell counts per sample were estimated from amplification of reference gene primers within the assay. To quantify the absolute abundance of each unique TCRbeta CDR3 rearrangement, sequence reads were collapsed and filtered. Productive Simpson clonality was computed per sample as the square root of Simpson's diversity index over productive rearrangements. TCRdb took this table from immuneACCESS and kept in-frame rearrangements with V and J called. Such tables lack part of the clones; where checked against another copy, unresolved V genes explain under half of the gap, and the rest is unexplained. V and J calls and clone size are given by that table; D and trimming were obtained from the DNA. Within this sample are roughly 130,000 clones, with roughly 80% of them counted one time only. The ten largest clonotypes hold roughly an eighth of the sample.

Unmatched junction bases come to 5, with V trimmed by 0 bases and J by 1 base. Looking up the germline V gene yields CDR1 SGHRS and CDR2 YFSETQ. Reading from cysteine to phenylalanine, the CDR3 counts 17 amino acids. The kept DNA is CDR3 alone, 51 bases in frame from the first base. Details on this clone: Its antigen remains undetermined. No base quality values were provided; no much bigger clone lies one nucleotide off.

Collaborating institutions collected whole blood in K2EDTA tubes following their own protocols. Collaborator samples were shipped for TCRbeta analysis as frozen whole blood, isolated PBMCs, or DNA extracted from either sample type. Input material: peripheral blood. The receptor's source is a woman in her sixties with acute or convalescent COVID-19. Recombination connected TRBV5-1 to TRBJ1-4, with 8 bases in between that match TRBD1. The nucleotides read TGCGCCAGCAGCTTGGCCGGAACAGGGGGAACTAATGAAAAACTGTTTTTT. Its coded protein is CASSLAGTGGTNEKLFF. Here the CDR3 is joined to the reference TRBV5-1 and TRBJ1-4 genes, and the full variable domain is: KAGVTQTPRYLIKTRGQQVTLSCSPISGHRSVSWYQQTPGQGLQFLFEYFSETQRNKGNFPGRFSGRQFSNSRSEMNVSTLELGDSALYLCASSLAGTGGTNEKLFFGSGTQLSVL.